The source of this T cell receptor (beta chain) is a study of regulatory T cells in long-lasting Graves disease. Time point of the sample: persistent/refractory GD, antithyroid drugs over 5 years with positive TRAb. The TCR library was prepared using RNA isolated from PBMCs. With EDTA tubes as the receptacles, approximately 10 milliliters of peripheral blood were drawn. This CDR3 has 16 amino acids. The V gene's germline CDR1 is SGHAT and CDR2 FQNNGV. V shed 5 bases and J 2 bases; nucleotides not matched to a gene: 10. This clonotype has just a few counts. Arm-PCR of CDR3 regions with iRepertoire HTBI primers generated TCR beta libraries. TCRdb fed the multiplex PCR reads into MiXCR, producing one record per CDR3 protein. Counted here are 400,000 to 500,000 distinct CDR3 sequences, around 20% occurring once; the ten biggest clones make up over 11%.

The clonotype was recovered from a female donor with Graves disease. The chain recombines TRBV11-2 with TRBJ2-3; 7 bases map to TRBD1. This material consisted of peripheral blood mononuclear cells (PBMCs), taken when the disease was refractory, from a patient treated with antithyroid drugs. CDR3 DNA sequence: TGTGCCAGCAGCCTGGCCGGGACAGAAAACACAGATACGCAGTATTTT. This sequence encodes CASSLAGTENTDTQYF.